The 32 T cell receptor beta chains below all came from one sample that was sequenced in a study of beta chain features in type 1 diabetes. Expressed TCRB transcripts were sequenced because the entire RNA isolate underwent reverse transcription. Only in-frame clones appear in the TCRdb table, and some are missing; sequencing was by immunoSEQ multiplex PCR. The sample includes hundreds of thousands of clones, roughly 8% of them seen just once. Sequencing was performed on central memory CD4+ T cells from blood. Receptors originate from a young woman in good health.

This clone was recorded at least ten times. The chain carries TRBV27 and TRBJ2-2; no clear D gene. Germline V gene lookup returns CDR1 MNHEY and CDR2 SMNVEV (reference sequence). This CDR3 contains 14 residues. Trimming took 4 bases from V and 5 from J, leaving 11 bases between them. CDR3 DNA sequence: TGTGCCAGCAGTTCCCTTGGGGAAACCGGGGAGCTGTTTTTT. It is translated as CASSSLGETGELFF.

This clone was seen many times. The V call is TRBV19, the J call TRBJ2-6; 8 bases match TRBD1. Trimming took 2 bases from V and 1 from J; bases not matched to a gene: 1. The CDR3 extends over 16 amino acids. CDR1 is LNHDA and CDR2 is SQIVND in the germline V gene (reference sequence). The CDR3 nucleotides read TGTGCCAGTAGTATACAGGGGGCGTCTGGGGCCAACGTCCTGACTTTC. Its translation is CASSIQGASGANVLTF. Based on the CDR3 plus reference TRBV19 and TRBJ2-6, the full variable domain is DGGITQSPKYLFRKEGQNVTLSCEQNLNHDAMYWYRQDPGQGLRLIYYSQIVNDFQKGDIAEGYSVSREKKESFPLTVTSAQKNPTAFYLCASSIQGASGANVLTFGAGSRLTVL.

With regard to this clone: The sample holds other DNA sequences that translate to the same CDR3. The chain uses TRBV6-1 and TRBJ2-5; 13 nucleotides align to TRBD2. Trimming cost V 5 bases and J 4 bases; bases outside gene matches: 1. The germline V gene has CDR1 MNHNS and CDR2 SASEGT. The length of the CDR3 is 14 residues. Here the CDR3 DNA reads TGTGCCAGCAGTCGACTAGCGGGAGGAGAGACCCAGTACTTC. Protein: CASSRLAGGETQYF.

The chain carries TRBV25-1 and TRBJ1-2; TRBD1 agrees at 7 bases. V dropped 2 bases and J dropped 5; count of bases not matched to a gene: 2. CDR1 is MGHDK, CDR2 SYGVNS, per germline. CDR3 length equals 13 residues. The DNA for the CDR3 is TGTGCCAGCAGTGAACCAGGGGGTTATGGCTACACCTTC. This codes for CASSEPGGYGYTF.

V and J are TRBV27 and TRBJ2-5, with D possibly being TRBD2 (5 bases). The J call may be faulty, since TRBJ2-7 better matches the DNA end. The CDR3 loop spans 13 amino acids. From germline, CDR1 is MNHEY and CDR2 SMNVEV (reference sequence). The CDR3 reads CASSSVPRAEQYF. Written as DNA, the CDR3 is TGTGCCAGCAGTTCCGTGCCGCGGGCCGAGCAGTACTTC.

The J gene is TRBJ1-4, the V gene TRBV7-9; 8 positions agree with TRBD1. The CDR3 spans 14 residues. Germline-derived CDR1 and CDR2 are SEHNR and FQNEAQ (reference sequence). V gave up 6 bases and J gave up 7 bases; unmatched junction bases: 7. Written as DNA, the CDR3 is TGTGCCAGCAGTCCCAGGACAGGGCGTGAAAAACTGTTTTTT. It yields the protein CASSPRTGREKLFF.

In this sample, this clone turned up a few times. The V call is TRBV9, the J call TRBJ2-2; D not resolved. In germline, CDR1 is SGDLS, CDR2 YYNGEE. This CDR3 contains 11 residues. V was pared by 4 bases and J by 6 bases, with 4 bases between. The chain's CDR3 is CASSHSGELFF. The CDR3 nucleotides read TGTGCCAGCAGCCATTCCGGGGAGCTGTTTTTT. Looking up the rest from reference TRBV9 and TRBJ2-2 gives the full variable domain: DSGVTQTPKHLITATGQRVTLRCSPRSGDLSVYWYQQSLDQGLQFLIQYYNGEERAKGNILERFSAQQFPDLHSELNLSSLELGDSALYFCASSHSGELFFGEGSRLTVL.

This clone was detected many times. This sequence joins TRBV7-2 and TRBJ1-1; D perhaps matches TRBD1 (5 bases). Germline loops: CDR1 SGHTA, CDR2 FQGNSA. V lost 1 base, J lost 3 bases, and 9 bases lay in between. The CDR3 runs to 14 residues. The CDR3 protein is CASSLDDRYTEAFF. DNA of the CDR3: TGTGCCAGCAGCTTAGACGACAGATACACTGAAGCTTTCTTT.

In its sample, this clone was seen a few times. This rearrangement joins TRBV7-9 to TRBJ2-7; D might be TRBD1 or TRBD2, each matching 5 bases. Trimming took off 3 bases at V and 6 bases at J, with 15 bases between the two ends. In germline, CDR1 is SEHNR, CDR2 FQNEAQ (reference sequence). The CDR3 has 14 amino acids. The CDR3 nucleotides read TGTGCCAGCAGCTTGTCACTAGGGGCTGGCGAGCAGTACTTC. It codes for CASSLSLGAGEQYF.

This clone showed up just a few times. CDR3 DNA: TGCAGTGCAAGGGGGTTGGCTTTCTTT. It yields the protein CSARGLAFF. This chain joins TRBV20-1 and TRBJ1-1, with D possibly matching TRBD1 (6 bases). The CDR3 spans 9 residues. Germline lookup yields CDR1 DFQATT and CDR2 SNEGSKA (reference sequence). Trimming left V 6 bases short and J 11 bases short, with 10 bases between.

This clone was seen a handful of times. The rearrangement uses TRBV4-2 and TRBJ2-3; D unclear. Germline V CDR1 and CDR2: LGHNA, YNFKEQ. This CDR3 contains 16 residues. With 5 bases removed from V and 7 bases from J, the gap between germline ends came to 22 bases. The CDR3 nucleotides are TGTGCCAGCAGCTTCTCCGGCACCCGGTCGTTGAATACGCAGTATTTT. Amino acid sequence: CASSFSGTRSLNTQYF.

This clone occurred a few times. This chain joins TRBV5-1 and TRBJ2-7, with D perhaps matching TRBD2 (6 bases). V was cut by 4 bases and J by 0 bases, with 11 bases left in between. CDR3 size: 14 residues. Germline V gene sequence: CDR1 SGHRS, CDR2 YFSETQ. This CDR3 is CASSRDFSSYEQYF. CDR3 bases: TGCGCCAGCAGCCGGGACTTTAGCTCCTACGAGCAGTACTTC. The full variable domain, with the rest looked up from reference TRBV5-1 and TRBJ2-7, is KAGVTQTPRYLIKTRGQQVTLSCSPISGHRSVSWYQQTPGQGLQFLFEYFSETQRNKGNFPGRFSGRQFSNSRSEMNVSTLELGDSALYLCASSRDFSSYEQYFGPGTRLTVT.

The rearrangement links TRBV5-6 to TRBJ2-1; D might be TRBD1 (5 bases). CDR3 size: 14 residues. Germline CDR1 and CDR2: SGHDT and YYEEEE. Trimming pared 0 bases from V and 4 bases from J, leaving 8 bases between. The CDR3 DNA sequence: TGTGCCAGCAGCTTGGGACAGTGGTACAATGAGCAGTTCTTC. It translates to CASSLGQWYNEQFF.

This clone was found a few times. The chain recombines TRBV7-9 with TRBJ2-3, with D perhaps matching TRBD2 (6 bases). The CDR3 is 15 amino acids. CDR1 and CDR2 (germline): SEHNR, FQNEAQ (reference sequence). V dropped 1 base and J dropped 0 bases, with 8 bases sitting between them. The CDR3, as DNA: TGTGCCAGCAGCTTAGGGGAGGACAGCACAGATACGCAGTATTTT. It codes for CASSLGEDSTDTQYF. The full variable domain, completed using reference TRBV7-9 and TRBJ2-3, is DTGVSQNPRHKITKRGQNVTFRCDPISEHNRLYWYRQTLGQGPEFLTYFQNEAQLEKSRLLSDRFSAERPKGSFSTLEIQRTEQGDSAMYLCASSLGEDSTDTQYFGPGTRLTVL.

On this clone itself: The sample holds other DNA sequences that translate to the same CDR3. The chain has TRBV18 and TRBJ1-4; no clear D gene. V gave up 4 bases and J gave up 2 bases, with 8 bases separating them. CDR3 length: 14 amino acids. Germline-derived CDR1 and CDR2 are KGHSH and LQKENI. The CDR3 loop is CASSRMGTNEKLFF. For the CDR3, the DNA is TGTGCCAGCTCACGTATGGGGACTAATGAAAAACTGTTTTTT.

This clone was found many times. The chain employs TRBV4-3 and TRBJ1-4, with D tentatively TRBD1 (5 bases). This CDR3 is 15 amino acids long. V lost 2 bases, J lost 3 bases, and 10 bases lay in between. Germline assignment: CDR1 LGHNA and CDR2 YSLEER. CDR3 bases: TGCGCCAGCAGCCAATTAGACAGCTCTAATGAAAAACTGTTTTTT. This gives the protein CASSQLDSSNEKLFF.

V and J are TRBV7-2 and TRBJ2-1; TRBD1 might be the D (6 bases). The CDR3 has 12 residues. In germline, CDR1 is SGHTA, CDR2 FQGNSA. Trimming took off 1 base at V and 15 bases at J, with 13 bases between the two ends. The CDR3 loop reads CASSLGGPWGFF. As DNA, the CDR3 is TGTGCCAGCAGCTTAGGGGGGCCCTGGGGGTTCTTC.

This clone came up a few times. A much larger clone is a single base away; this may be a read error. This chain connects TRBV7-9 to TRBJ2-1; D gene unclear. The V gene lost 1 base and the J gene lost 8 bases, with 6 bases spanning the gap. This CDR3 is built from 12 residues. Per the germline V gene, CDR1 is SEHNR and CDR2 is FQNEAQ (reference sequence). CDR3 amino acids: CASSLEGYEQFF. CDR3 DNA sequence: TGTGCCAGCAGCTTAGAGGGTTATGAGCAGTTCTTC.

The J gene is TRBJ2-1, the V gene TRBV7-3; a possible D gene is TRBD1 (5 bases). The germline V and J ends were trimmed by 1 base and 2 bases, with 12 bases remaining between them. Looked up from germline, CDR1 is SGHTA and CDR2 is FQGTGA. The length of the CDR3 is 16 residues. For the CDR3, the DNA is TGTGCCAGCAGCTTAAGTCAGGGAATTCCCTACAATGAGCAGTTCTTC. Translating gives CASSLSQGIPYNEQFF.

This clone appeared a few times. This sequence joins TRBV15 and TRBJ1-2, with D hard to call. CDR1 and CDR2 from the germline V gene are LNHNV and YYDKDF (reference sequence). Trimming cost V 0 bases and J 4 bases, with 12 bases left between them. The CDR3 spans 15 residues. The CDR3, as DNA: TGTGCCACCAGCAGAGATATTGATTACTCCTATGGCTACACCTTC. Its translation is CATSRDIDYSYGYTF.

This clone appeared a few times. The chain employs TRBV9 and TRBJ2-7, with D perhaps TRBD2 (6 bases). CDR3 length: 13 residues. V lost 4 bases and J 7 bases, leaving 15 bases between the germline ends. Germline V CDR1 and CDR2: SGDLS, YYNGEE. CDR3 protein: CASSRSGGGEQYF. For the CDR3, the DNA is TGTGCCAGCAGCAGGTCAGGAGGAGGGGAGCAGTACTTC.

In the case of this clone: A single base separates this from a much larger clone, so it may be a read error. The chain links TRBV7-9 to TRBJ2-3; D not resolved. The CDR3 length is 13 residues. The ends were cut back, 2 bases at V and 1 base at J, with 4 bases in the middle. CDR1 and CDR2 from the germline V gene are SEHNR and FQNEAQ (reference sequence). As DNA, the CDR3 is TGTGCCAGCAGCTTAATGGGCACAGATACGCAGTATTTT. Translating it yields CASSLMGTDTQYF.

This clone was recorded a few times. The chain has TRBV5-1 and TRBJ2-5; D not certain. Looked up from germline, CDR1 is SGHRS and CDR2 is YFSETQ. This CDR3 is built from 11 residues. V was cut by 2 bases and J by 9 bases, with 8 bases left in between. This CDR3 reads CASSFQKAQYF. The CDR3 region has the DNA TGCGCCAGCAGCTTCCAGAAGGCCCAGTACTTC.

Note on this clone: Other nucleotide sequences from this sample produce the same CDR3. This chain joins TRBV5-1 and TRBJ2-3; 11 bases map to TRBD2. V lost 0 bases to trimming and J lost 1 base; unmatched junction nucleotides: 4. Germline values: CDR1 SGHRS, CDR2 YFSETQ. This CDR3 spans 17 amino acids. In DNA form, the CDR3 reads TGCGCCAGCAGCTTGGGACTAGCGGGGACCCGCACAGATACGCAGTATTTT. Its translation is CASSLGLAGTRTDTQYF.

The chain is built from TRBV15 and TRBJ2-7; TRBD1 matches at 9 bases. J was trimmed by 4 bases and V by 5 bases; bases with no gene match: 6. Germline V gives CDR1 LNHNV, CDR2 YYDKDF (reference sequence). The CDR3 runs to 14 residues. The CDR3 sequence is CATSLRDRAYEQYF. The DNA of the CDR3 is TGTGCCACCAGCCTCCGGGACAGGGCTTACGAGCAGTACTTC.

Remarks on this clone: A much larger clone lies one base from this, so it may be a read error. The genes are TRBV11-1 and TRBJ2-7; no reliable D call. CDR1 and CDR2 (germline): SGHAT, FQDESV (reference sequence). V gave up 0 bases and J gave up 3 bases, with 3 bases separating them. The CDR3 is 12 amino acids. The CDR3 here is CASSLAGYEQYF. CDR3 nucleotides: TGTGCCAGCAGCTTAGCCGGCTACGAGCAGTACTTC.

This chain links TRBV5-1 with TRBJ2-7; D possibly uses TRBD1 or TRBD2 (5 bases each). Germline values: CDR1 SGHRS, CDR2 YFSETQ. V lost 7 bases to trimming and J lost 2 bases, with 16 bases between them. This CDR3 has 14 residues. CDR3 protein: CASANRDGTYEQYF. CDR3 bases: TGCGCCAGCGCAAACCGGGACGGGACCTACGAGCAGTACTTC.

The CDR3, as DNA: TGTGCCAGCAGTTTAGACCGATTTGCAACTAATGAAAAACTGTTTTTT. Protein: CASSLDRFATNEKLFF. The J gene is TRBJ1-4, the V gene TRBV2; D remains unclear. The CDR3 sequence is 16 residues long. Per the germline V gene, CDR1 is SNHLY and CDR2 is FYNNEI. V lost 5 bases and J 0 bases, leaving 13 bases between the germline ends.

The chain is built from TRBV4-3 and TRBJ2-3, with 7 bases lining up with TRBD2. The CDR3 runs to 17 residues. Trimming at V came to 0 bases and at J to 7 bases, leaving 13 bases not matched to a gene. Germline-derived CDR1 and CDR2 are LGHNA and YSLEER. The CDR3 DNA reads TGCGCCAGCAGCCAAGAGAGGGCGGGGGAGAACACGTATACGCAGTATTTT. Its translation is CASSQERAGENTYTQYF.

The table lists this clone with a few counts. The rearrangement links TRBV6-6 to TRBJ2-1, with D perhaps matching TRBD1 (6 bases). Per germline, CDR1 MNHNY and CDR2 SVGAGI (reference sequence). V lost 6 bases to trimming and J lost 8 bases, with 14 bases between them. The CDR3 runs to 13 residues. The chain's CDR3 is CASSGRGGHEQFF. DNA for the CDR3: TGTGCCAGCAGCGGTCGAGGGGGACATGAGCAGTTCTTC.

This clone came up a few times. J is TRBJ2-1 and V is TRBV29-1, with a tentative D call TRBD2 (6 bases). Trimming stripped 3 bases from V and 5 bases from J, with 17 bases between. Germline CDR1 reads SQVTM; CDR2 reads ANQGSEA. This CDR3 has 15 residues. Here the CDR3 reads CSVEGRLGVNNEQFF. CDR3 nucleotide sequence: TGCAGCGTTGAGGGGCGACTAGGGGTTAACAATGAGCAGTTCTTC.

There are many counts of this clone. This rearrangement joins TRBV2 to TRBJ1-4, with D unresolved. CDR3 size: 11 residues. CDR1 SNHLY and CDR2 FYNNEI come from the germline V gene. V was pared by 5 bases and J by 7 bases, with 5 bases between. CDR3 region: CASSLAEKLFF. The CDR3 bases are TGTGCCAGCAGTCTGGCTGAAAAACTGTTTTTT.